Listed below are T cell receptor beta chains from one sample, sequenced in a study of PD-1 blockade in classical Hodgkin lymphoma. Assay: immunoSEQ multiplex PCR; the TCRdb copy retains only in-frame clones and omits some. The sample holds roughly 42,000 clones, approximately 70% seen once. Source: peripheral blood mononuclear cells (PBMCs), taken before the fourth cycle of nivolumab. The source is a human donor with classical Hodgkin lymphoma. The CDR3 runs from the conserved cysteine through the conserved F or W. A D gene is named only where the DNA matches it firmly. Some rows have no size entry. The others give once, few or many, or a class for an expanded clone.

v_gene	d_gene	abundance	j_gene	CDR3aa	CDR3nt
TRBV2	NA	NA	TRBJ2-1	CASSEALPNEQFF	TGTGCCAGCAGTGAAGCCCTTCCTAATGAGCAGTTCTTC
TRBV6-4	TRBD1	once	TRBJ1-1	CASKGAAQSFTEAFF	TGTGCCAGCAAGGGGGCAGCACAAAGCTTCACTGAAGCTTTCTTT
TRBV7-8	NA	NA	TRBJ1-2	CASSLRTANYGYTF	TGTGCCAGCAGCCTAAGGACCGCAAACTATGGCTACACCTTC
TRBV19	TRBD2	NA	TRBJ2-3	CASSTLAGLADTQYF	TGTGCCAGTAGTACTTTAGCGGGTCTGGCAGATACGCAGTATTTT
TRBV19	NA	NA	TRBJ1-5	CASQGSNQPQHF	TGTGCCAGTCAGGGGAGCAATCAGCCCCAGCATTTT
TRBV7-9	TRBD2	few	TRBJ2-1	CASSFSGGAYNEQFF	TGTGCCAGCAGCTTTAGCGGGGGGGCCTACAATGAGCAGTTCTTC
TRBV28	NA	NA	TRBJ1-3	CASTIPGTGNTIYF	TGTGCCAGCACCATCCCGGGTACTGGAAACACCATATATTTT
TRBV6-1	NA	NA	TRBJ2-3	CASSASPDTQYF	TGTGCCAGCAGCGCTAGCCCAGATACGCAGTATTTT
TRBV18	NA	NA	TRBJ1-2	CASSHTDFQGFHNYGYTF	TGTGCCAGCTCCCATACTGACTTCCAGGGATTCCACAACTATGGCTACACCTTC
TRBV13	TRBD1	NA	TRBJ2-1	CASSHGQENYNEQFF	TGTGCCAGCAGCCACGGACAGGAGAACTACAATGAGCAGTTCTTC
TRBV9	TRBD1	few	TRBJ1-2	CASSGTGLGYTF	TGTGCCAGCAGCGGGACAGGGCTCGGCTACACCTTC
TRBV6-1	TRBD2	NA	TRBJ2-7	CASSASGGAPYEQYF	TGTGCCAGCAGTGCTAGCGGGGGGGCCCCCTACGAGCAGTACTTC
TRBV5-4	NA	NA	TRBJ1-5	CASSLDSNQPQHF	TGTGCCAGCAGCTTGGATAGCAATCAGCCCCAGCATTTT
TRBV14	TRBD1	few	TRBJ2-3	CASRLTGGADTQYF	TGTGCCAGCAGACTTACAGGGGGCGCAGATACGCAGTATTTT
TRBV5-6	NA	NA	TRBJ2-2	CASTRPGLNTGELFF	TGTGCCAGCACCAGGCCGGGACTCAACACCGGGGAGCTGTTTTTT
TRBV19	NA	medium-sized	TRBJ1-1	CASSSPVEAFF	TGTGCCAGTAGCTCCCCCGTTGAAGCTTTCTTT
TRBV19	NA	NA	TRBJ2-5	CASSVSTRVYF	TGTGCCAGTAGCGTATCCACCAGGGTGTACTTC
TRBV20-1	NA	once	TRBJ1-1	CSARLYTEAFF	TGCAGTGCTAGGTTGTACACTGAAGCTTTCTTT
TRBV7-9	TRBD2	NA	TRBJ2-5	CASSPATSGGVQETQYF	TGTGCCAGCAGCCCCGCGACTAGCGGGGGTGTACAAGAGACCCAGTACTTC
TRBV15	TRBD2	NA	TRBJ2-5	CATRTSGAQETQYF	TGTGCCACCAGGACTAGCGGGGCCCAAGAGACCCAGTACTTC
TRBV5-4	TRBD1	NA	TRBJ2-7	CASSLRDSSYEQYF	TGTGCCAGCAGCCTCCGGGACAGTAGCTACGAGCAGTACTTC
TRBV28	NA	few	TRBJ1-1	CASSQLGPMNTEAFF	TGTGCCAGCAGTCAACTCGGACCCATGAACACTGAAGCTTTCTTT
TRBV6-1	NA	medium-sized	TRBJ2-1	CASSEGLSEQFF	TGTGCCAGCAGTGAAGGGCTAAGCGAGCAGTTCTTC
TRBV4-2	NA	NA	TRBJ2-3	CASSQDLVTDTQYF	TGTGCCAGCAGCCAAGATCTTGTCACAGATACGCAGTATTTT
TRBV11-1	NA	NA	TRBJ2-7	CASSLDPGGLDEQYF	TGTGCCAGCAGCTTAGACCCCGGGGGCCTGGACGAGCAGTACTTC
TRBV7-8	TRBD1	NA	TRBJ1-1	CASSHGQGGTEAFF	TGTGCCAGCAGCCATGGACAGGGAGGCACTGAAGCTTTCTTT
TRBV11-2	NA	NA	TRBJ1-2	CASSGDGYGYTF	TGTGCCAGCAGCGGGGACGGCTATGGCTACACCTTC
TRBV6-1	NA	NA	TRBJ2-7	CASITGLSYEQYF	TGTGCCAGCATCACAGGGCTCTCCTACGAGCAGTACTTC
TRBV6-5	NA	few	TRBJ2-1	CASRDSAYNEQFF	TGTGCCAGCAGGGACAGTGCCTACAATGAGCAGTTCTTC
TRBV27	NA	NA	TRBJ1-5	CASSSFNQPQHF	TGTGCCAGCAGTTCTTTCAATCAGCCCCAGCATTTT
TRBV6-5	TRBD1	NA	TRBJ1-1	CASSPGQSNTEAFF	TGTGCCAGCAGTCCGGGACAGTCGAACACTGAAGCTTTCTTT
TRBV28	TRBD1	NA	TRBJ1-1	CASSHTGGRSEAFF	TGTGCCAGCAGTCACACAGGGGGCAGGTCTGAAGCTTTCTTT
TRBV4-1	NA	few	TRBJ1-6	CASSDQPGRGNNSPLHF	TGCGCCAGCAGCGACCAGCCCGGCAGGGGCAATAATTCACCCCTCCACTTT
TRBV19	NA	NA	TRBJ1-2	CATSPYTGLANYGYTF	TGTGCCACCTCGCCATACACAGGTCTAGCTAACTATGGCTACACCTTC
TRBV9	NA	NA	TRBJ1-2	CASSPGTSNYGYTF	TGTGCCAGCAGCCCAGGGACATCCAACTATGGCTACACCTTC
TRBV10-2	TRBD1	NA	TRBJ2-7	CATEQGAMYEQYF	TGCGCCACCGAACAGGGGGCGATGTACGAGCAGTACTTC
TRBV7-9	NA	NA	TRBJ1-3	CASSLGWTALSGNTIYF	TGTGCCAGCAGCTTAGGTTGGACAGCCCTCTCTGGAAACACCATATATTTT
TRBV6-5	NA	NA	TRBJ2-3	CASSKEAGNTDTQYF	TGTGCCAGCAGTAAGGAGGCGGGGAACACAGATACGCAGTATTTT
TRBV2	NA	few	TRBJ1-2	CASSEDRAYGYTF	TGTGCCAGCAGTGAAGACAGGGCGTATGGCTACACCTTC
TRBV5-6	TRBD2	NA	TRBJ2-3	CASSLSLAGGLKDTQYF	TGTGCCAGCAGCTTGTCCCTAGCGGGGGGACTTAAGGATACGCAGTATTTT
TRBV28	NA	once	TRBJ1-4	CASSLSTNEKLFF	TGTGCCAGCAGTTTATCAACTAATGAAAAACTGTTTTTT
TRBV27	TRBD1	NA	TRBJ1-5	CASSFRGTINQPQHF	TGTGCCAGCAGTTTCAGGGGGACTATCAATCAGCCCCAGCATTTT
TRBV4-2	TRBD1	NA	TRBJ2-1	CASSQEGRHRGDEQFF	TGTGCCAGCAGCCAAGAAGGGCGACACAGGGGCGATGAGCAGTTCTTC
TRBV11-1	NA	NA	TRBJ1-1	CASSHRDSEAFF	TGTGCCAGCAGCCACAGGGATTCTGAAGCTTTCTTT
TRBV7-9	TRBD2	NA	TRBJ2-3	CASSTTSGEGNTQYF	TGTGCCAGCAGCACGACTAGCGGGGAGGGGAATACGCAGTATTTT
TRBV19	NA	NA	TRBJ1-1	CASILGNTEAFF	TGTGCCAGTATATTAGGGAACACTGAAGCTTTCTTT
TRBV6-1	NA	NA	TRBJ1-4	CASSLTRTTNEKLFF	TGTGCCAGCAGCCTCACCCGTACAACTAATGAAAAACTGTTTTTT
TRBV7-9	TRBD1	NA	TRBJ1-5	CASSLVGRGSNQPQHF	TGTGCCAGCAGCTTAGTCGGCAGGGGGAGCAATCAGCCCCAGCATTTT
TRBV21-1	NA	NA	TRBJ1-2	CASSKDGREPDQGNYGYTF	TGTGCCAGCAGCAAAGATGGTAGAGAACCAGACCAGGGGAACTATGGCTACACCTTC
TRBV11-2	NA	NA	TRBJ2-5	CASSLEPAETQYF	TGTGCCAGCAGCTTAGAGCCGGCAGAGACCCAGTACTTC
TRBV7-6	TRBD1	few	TRBJ2-7	CASSLAARGQGYEQYF	TGTGCCAGCAGCTTAGCCGCGAGGGGACAGGGGTACGAGCAGTACTTC
TRBV2	NA	NA	TRBJ2-7	CASSEWTSFSYEQYF	TGTGCCAGCAGTGAATGGACCTCCTTCTCCTACGAGCAGTACTTC
TRBV9	NA	NA	TRBJ1-1	CASSVASQPEAFF	TGTGCCAGCAGCGTAGCTTCCCAGCCTGAAGCTTTCTTT
TRBV7-9	NA	NA	TRBJ2-1	CASSLFGGIDEQFF	TGTGCCAGCAGCTTATTCGGGGGTATCGATGAGCAGTTCTTC
TRBV5-4	TRBD1	NA	TRBJ2-1	CASSFWDRAYNEQFF	TGTGCCAGCAGCTTTTGGGACAGGGCCTACAATGAGCAGTTCTTC